The T cell receptor (beta chain) under discussion was sequenced for a study of T cell responses to AZD1222 COVID-19 vaccine. About the research overall: The study pooled second doses at about 4 or about 12 weeks.

This CDR3 region has 16 residues. Germline V gives CDR1 MNHNS, CDR2 SASEGT. Trimming stripped 0 bases from V and 4 bases from J, with 15 bases between. Profiled with immunoSEQ multiplex PCR; TCRdb holds only in-frame clones, not every one. In the table there are fewer than 250,000 clones, roughly 92% of which are singletons. The sample was peripheral blood, taken on day 0 of AZD1222 vaccination. This chain connects TRBV6-1 to TRBJ1-2; perhaps TRBD1 as D (6 bases). The origin of this receptor is an adult in good health. CDR3 region: CASSEAVQGIGYGYTF. In nucleotides, the CDR3 is TGTGCCAGCAGTGAAGCGGTACAGGGCATTGGCTATGGCTACACCTTC.